This TCR beta chain comes out of a study of post-analysis software for immune sequencing data. Study conclusions and caveats: With F measure, samples from one preparation batch clustered together strongly. Roughly 5 TRBV segments, TRBV5-6, TRBV5-1 and TRBV20-1 among them, were found more frequent in patients than controls.

In regard to this clonotype: Antigen: not known.

Per the germline V gene, CDR1 is MGHRA and CDR2 is YSYEKL. The CDR3 runs 17 residues. The J segment lost 13 bases and the V segment lost 4 bases, leaving 16 bases of the junction unmatched. The TCR beta cDNA libraries contained unique molecular identifiers. One entry per CDR3 protein, called by TCRdb with MiXCR from the PCR reads. In the table there are a few hundred thousand distinct CDR3 sequences, roughly 38% of which are singletons. The chain recombines TRBV4-1 with TRBJ2-1; 13 bases are a match to TRBD2. The clonotype originates from a girl aged 10 to 17 with multiple sclerosis. Sequenced sample: blood. In DNA, the CDR3 is TGCGCCAGCAGCCGAGACAAGGGACTAGCGGGGATTGAGACCCAGTTCTTC. It yields the protein CASSRDKGLAGIETQFF.